This T cell receptor (beta chain) stems from a study of cytomegalovirus exposure and HLA in healthy donors. The donors were part of the roughly 130-subject validation cohort, which stood apart from the roughly 670-subject first cohort. Comment on this clone: The antigen is unknown.

The assay was immunoSEQ multiplex PCR, and TCRdb's table has in-frame clones only and misses some. The sample includes 65,000 to 90,000 clones, roughly 95% of them seen just once. Overall study results and limits: Cytomegalovirus status was reportedly diagnosed by the classifier with high specificity and sensitivity. The study labeled roughly 160 TCR beta chains cytomegalovirus-associated.

Germline CDR1 reads MDHEN; CDR2 reads SYDVKM. Trimming pared 5 bases from V and 4 bases from J, leaving 6 bases between. This CDR3 is built from 11 residues. The clonotype originates from a man younger than 30 in good health and CMV-seronegative. The chain combines TRBV28 with TRBJ2-7; the D is unclear. The sequenced sample consisted of PBMCs. DNA for the CDR3: TGTGCCAGCAGTGTCCAGTACGAGCAGTACTTC. Encoded protein: CASSVQYEQYF.